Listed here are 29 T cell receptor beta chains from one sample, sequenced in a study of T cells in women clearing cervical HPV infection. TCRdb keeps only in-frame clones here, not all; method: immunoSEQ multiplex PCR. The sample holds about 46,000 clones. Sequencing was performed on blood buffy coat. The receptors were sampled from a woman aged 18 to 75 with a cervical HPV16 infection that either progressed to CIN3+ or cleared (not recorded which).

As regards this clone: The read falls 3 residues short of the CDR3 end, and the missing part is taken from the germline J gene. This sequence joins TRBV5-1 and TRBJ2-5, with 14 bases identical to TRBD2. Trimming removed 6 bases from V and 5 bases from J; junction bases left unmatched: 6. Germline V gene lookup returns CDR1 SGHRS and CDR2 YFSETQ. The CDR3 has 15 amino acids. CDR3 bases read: TGCGCCAGCAAGACTAGCGGGGGGGCTTTTGAGACC. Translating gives CASKTSGGAFET. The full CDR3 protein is CASKTSGGAFETQYF.

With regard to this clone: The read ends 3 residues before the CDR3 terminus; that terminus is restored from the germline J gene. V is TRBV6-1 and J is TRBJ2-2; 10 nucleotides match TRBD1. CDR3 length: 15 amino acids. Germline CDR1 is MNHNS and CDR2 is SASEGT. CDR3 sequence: CASSGDRGGNSPLFF. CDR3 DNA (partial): TGTGCCAGCAGTGGGGACAGGGGTGGTAATTCACCG.

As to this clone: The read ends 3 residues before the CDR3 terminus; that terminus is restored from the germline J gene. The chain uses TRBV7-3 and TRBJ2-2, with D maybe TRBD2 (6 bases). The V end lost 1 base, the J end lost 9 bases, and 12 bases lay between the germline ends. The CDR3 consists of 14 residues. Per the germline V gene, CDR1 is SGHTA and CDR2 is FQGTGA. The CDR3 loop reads CASSLRLGSRELFF. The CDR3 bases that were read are TGTGCCAGCAGCTTAAGACTAGGTAGTCGGGAG.

This CDR3 reads CASSPQGLASTDTQYF. Partial CDR3 DNA: TGTGCCAGTAGTCCCCAGGGCCTTGCGAGCACAGATACG. The chain recombines TRBV19 with TRBJ2-3; a weak D match, TRBD1 (5 bases). With the read ending 3 residues before the CDR3 end, the germline J gene is used to fill in that end. Between the trimmed V and J ends, which lost 5 bases and 0 bases, there was a span of 15 bases. Germline V CDR1 and CDR2: LNHDA, SQIVND (reference sequence). The CDR3 consists of 16 residues.

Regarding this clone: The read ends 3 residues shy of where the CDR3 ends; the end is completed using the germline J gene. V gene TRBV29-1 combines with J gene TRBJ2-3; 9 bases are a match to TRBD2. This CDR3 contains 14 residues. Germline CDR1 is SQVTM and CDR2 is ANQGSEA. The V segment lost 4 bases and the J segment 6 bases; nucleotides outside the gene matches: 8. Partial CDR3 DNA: TGCAGCGTTGCATCAGCGGGAGGAAGTGATACG. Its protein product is CSVASAGGSDT. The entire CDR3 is CSVASAGGSDTQYF.

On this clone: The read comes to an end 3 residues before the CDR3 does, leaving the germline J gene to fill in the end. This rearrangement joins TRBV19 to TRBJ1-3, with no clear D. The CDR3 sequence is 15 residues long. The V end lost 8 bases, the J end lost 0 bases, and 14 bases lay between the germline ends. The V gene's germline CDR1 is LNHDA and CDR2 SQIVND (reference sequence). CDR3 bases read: TGTGCCAGTTCCTCCCCTTCCAGCTCTGGAAACACC. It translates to CASSSPSSSGNT. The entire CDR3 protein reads CASSSPSSSGNTIYF.

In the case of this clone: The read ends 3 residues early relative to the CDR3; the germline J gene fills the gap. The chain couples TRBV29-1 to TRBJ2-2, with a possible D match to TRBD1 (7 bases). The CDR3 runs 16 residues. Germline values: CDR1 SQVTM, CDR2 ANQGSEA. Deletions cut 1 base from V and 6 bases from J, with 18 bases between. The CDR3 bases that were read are TGCAGCGTTGAAGGAGGAGGGGGCGCCTTCGCCGGGGAG. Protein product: CSVEGGGGAFAGE. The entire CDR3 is CSVEGGGGAFAGELFF.

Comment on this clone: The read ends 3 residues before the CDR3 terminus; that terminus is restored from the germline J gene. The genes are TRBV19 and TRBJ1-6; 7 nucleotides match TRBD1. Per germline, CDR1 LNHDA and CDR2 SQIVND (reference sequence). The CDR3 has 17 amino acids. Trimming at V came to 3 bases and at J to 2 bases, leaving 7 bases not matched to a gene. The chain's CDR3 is CASSMEGANPYNSPLHF. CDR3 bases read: TGTGCCAGTAGTATGGAGGGGGCGAATCCCTATAATTCACCC.

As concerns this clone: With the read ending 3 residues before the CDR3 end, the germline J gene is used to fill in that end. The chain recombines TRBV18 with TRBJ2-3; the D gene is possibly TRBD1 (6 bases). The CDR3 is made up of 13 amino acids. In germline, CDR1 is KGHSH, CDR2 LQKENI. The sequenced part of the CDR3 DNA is TGTGCCAGCTCACCAGGGACAAATCAGCCG. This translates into CASSPGTNQP. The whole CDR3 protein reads CASSPGTNQPQYF.

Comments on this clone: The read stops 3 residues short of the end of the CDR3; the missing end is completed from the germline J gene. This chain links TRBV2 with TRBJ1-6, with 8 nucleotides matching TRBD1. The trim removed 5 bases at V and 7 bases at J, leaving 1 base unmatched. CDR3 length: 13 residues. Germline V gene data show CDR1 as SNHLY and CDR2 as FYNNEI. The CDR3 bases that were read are TGTGCCAGCAGTTGGGACAGGAATTCACCC. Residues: CASSWDRNSP. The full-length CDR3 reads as CASSWDRNSPLHF.

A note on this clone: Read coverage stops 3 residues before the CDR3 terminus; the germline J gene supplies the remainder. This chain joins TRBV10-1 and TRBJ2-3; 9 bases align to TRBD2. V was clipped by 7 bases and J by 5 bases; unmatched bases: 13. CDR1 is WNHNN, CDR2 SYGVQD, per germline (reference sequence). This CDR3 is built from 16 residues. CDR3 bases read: TGCGCCAGCATTTCGTTAGCGGGAGAATATATAGATACG. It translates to CASISLAGEYIDT. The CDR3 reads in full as CASISLAGEYIDTQYF.

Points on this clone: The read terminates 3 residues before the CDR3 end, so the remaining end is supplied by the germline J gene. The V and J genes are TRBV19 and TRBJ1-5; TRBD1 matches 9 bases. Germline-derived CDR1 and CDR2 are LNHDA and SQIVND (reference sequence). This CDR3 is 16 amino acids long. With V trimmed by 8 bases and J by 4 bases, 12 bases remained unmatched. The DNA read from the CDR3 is TGTGCCAGTCAAACCGGGACAGGGAATGAAAATCAGCCC. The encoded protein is CASQTGTGNENQP. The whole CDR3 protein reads CASQTGTGNENQPQHF.

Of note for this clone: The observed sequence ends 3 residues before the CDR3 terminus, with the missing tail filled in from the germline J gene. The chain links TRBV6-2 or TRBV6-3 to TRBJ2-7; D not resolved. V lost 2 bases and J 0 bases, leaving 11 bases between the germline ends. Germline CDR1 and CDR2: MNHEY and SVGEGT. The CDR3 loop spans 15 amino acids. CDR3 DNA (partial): TGTGCCAGCAGTTACGACTCAAGGAGCTCCTACGAG. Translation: CASSYDSRSSYE. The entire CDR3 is CASSYDSRSSYEQYF.

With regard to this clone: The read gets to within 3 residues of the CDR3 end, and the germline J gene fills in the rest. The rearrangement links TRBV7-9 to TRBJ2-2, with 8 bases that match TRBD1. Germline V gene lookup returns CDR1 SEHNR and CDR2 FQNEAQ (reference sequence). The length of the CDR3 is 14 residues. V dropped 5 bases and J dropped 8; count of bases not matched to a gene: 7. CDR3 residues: CASSQTGVPGELFF. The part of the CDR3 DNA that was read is TGTGCCAGCAGCCAGACAGGGGTTCCTGGGGAG.

CDR3 DNA (partial): TGTGCCATCAGGGCAGGGGCCGACGGGAGG. It encodes CAIRAGADGR. The whole CDR3 protein reads CAIRAGADGRAFF. The chain recombines TRBV10-3 with TRBJ1-1; perhaps TRBD1 as D (6 bases). The CDR3 end is not reached by the read, which stops 3 residues before it; the germline J gene fills it in. This CDR3 region has 13 residues. Germline V CDR1 and CDR2: ENHRY, SYGVKD.

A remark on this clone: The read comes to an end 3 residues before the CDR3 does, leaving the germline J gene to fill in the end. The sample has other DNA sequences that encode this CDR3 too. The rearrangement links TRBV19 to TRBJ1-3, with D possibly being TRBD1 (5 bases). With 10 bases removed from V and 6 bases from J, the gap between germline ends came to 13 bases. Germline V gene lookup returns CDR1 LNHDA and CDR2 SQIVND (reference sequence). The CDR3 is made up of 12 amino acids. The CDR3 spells CATPDKKNTIYF. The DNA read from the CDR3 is TGTGCCACCCCGGACAAGAAAAACACC. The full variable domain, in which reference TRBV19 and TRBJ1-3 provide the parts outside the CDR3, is DGGITQSPKYLFRKEGQNVTLSCEQNLNHDAMYWYRQDPGQGLRLIYYSQIVNDFQKGDIAEGYSVSREKKESFPLTVTSAQKNPTAFYLCATPDKKNTIYFGEGSWLTVV.

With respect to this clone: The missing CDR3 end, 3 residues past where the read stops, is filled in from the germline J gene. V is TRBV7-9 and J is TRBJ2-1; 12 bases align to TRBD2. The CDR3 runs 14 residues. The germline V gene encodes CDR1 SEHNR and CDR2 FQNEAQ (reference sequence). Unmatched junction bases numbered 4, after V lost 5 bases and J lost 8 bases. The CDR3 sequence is CASSPSSGRDEQFF. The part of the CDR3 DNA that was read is TGTGCCAGCAGCCCTTCTAGCGGGAGGGATGAG.

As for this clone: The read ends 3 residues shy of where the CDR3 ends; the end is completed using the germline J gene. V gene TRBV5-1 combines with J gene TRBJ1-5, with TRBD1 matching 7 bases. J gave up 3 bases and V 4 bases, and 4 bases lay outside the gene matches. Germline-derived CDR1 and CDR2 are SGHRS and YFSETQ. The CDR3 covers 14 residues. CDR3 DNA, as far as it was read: TGCGCCAGCAGCGGGGGACAGCCCAATCAGCCC. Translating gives CASSGGQPNQP. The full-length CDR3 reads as CASSGGQPNQPQHF.

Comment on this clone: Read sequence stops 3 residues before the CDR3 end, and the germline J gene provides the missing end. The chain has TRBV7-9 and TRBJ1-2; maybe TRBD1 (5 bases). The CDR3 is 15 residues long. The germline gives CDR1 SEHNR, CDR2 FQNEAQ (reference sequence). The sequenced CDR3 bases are TGTGCCAGCAGCTTAGCAAATTCAGGGCGAGGAGGC. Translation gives CASSLANSGRGG. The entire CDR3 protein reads CASSLANSGRGGYTF.

The CDR3 region is CASSIAALSSSGNTIYF. Partial CDR3 DNA: TGTGCCAGTAGTATAGCTGCACTCTCGAGCTCTGGAAACACC. The V call is TRBV19, the J call TRBJ1-3; the D is unclear. The read comes to an end 3 residues before the CDR3 does, leaving the germline J gene to fill in the end. CDR1 and CDR2 from the germline V gene are LNHDA and SQIVND (reference sequence). Trimming left V 1 base short and J 0 bases short, with 13 bases between. The CDR3 runs to 17 residues.

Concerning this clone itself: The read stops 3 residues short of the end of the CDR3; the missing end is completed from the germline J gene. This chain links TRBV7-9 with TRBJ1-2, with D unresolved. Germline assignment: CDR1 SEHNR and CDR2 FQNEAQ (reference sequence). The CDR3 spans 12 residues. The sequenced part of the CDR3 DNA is TGTGCCAGCAGCTTGAGCTCCTACGAC. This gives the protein CASSLSSYD. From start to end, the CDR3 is CASSLSSYDYTF.

CDR3 bases read: TGTGCCTGGAGTGTCCCGGGGATACATCAGCCC. Amino acids: CAWSVPGIHQP. The entire CDR3 is CAWSVPGIHQPQHF. The chain is built from TRBV30 and TRBJ1-5; D gene unclear. Sequencing ends 3 residues short of the CDR3 end; the germline J gene provides the rest. The V gene's germline CDR1 is GTSNPN and CDR2 SVGIG (reference sequence). V lost 0 bases and J lost 5, with 11 bases in between. The CDR3 runs to 14 residues. Filled out from reference TRBV30 and TRBJ1-5, the complete variable domain reads SQTIHQWPATLVQPVGSPLSLECTVEGTSNPNLYWYRQAAGRGLQLLFYSVGIGQISSEVPQNLSASRPQDRQFILSSKKLLLSDSGFYLCAWSVPGIHQPQHFGDGTRLSIL.

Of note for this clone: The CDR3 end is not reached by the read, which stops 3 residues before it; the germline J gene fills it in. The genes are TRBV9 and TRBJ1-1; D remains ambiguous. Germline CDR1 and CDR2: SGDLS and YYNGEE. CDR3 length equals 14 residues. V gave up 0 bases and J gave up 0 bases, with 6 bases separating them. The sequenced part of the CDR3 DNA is TGTGCCAGCAGCGTAGGGCAGATGAACACTGAA. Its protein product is CASSVGQMNTE. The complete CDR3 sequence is CASSVGQMNTEAFF.

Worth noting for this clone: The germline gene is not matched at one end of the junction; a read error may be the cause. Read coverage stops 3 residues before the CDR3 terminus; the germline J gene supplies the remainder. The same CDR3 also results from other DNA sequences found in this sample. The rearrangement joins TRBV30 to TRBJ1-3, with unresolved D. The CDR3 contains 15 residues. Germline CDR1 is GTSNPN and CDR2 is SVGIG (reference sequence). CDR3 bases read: TGTGCCTGGAGTGTACTCGACAACTCTGGAAACACG. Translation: CAWSVLDNSGNT. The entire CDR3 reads CAWSVLDNSGNTIYF. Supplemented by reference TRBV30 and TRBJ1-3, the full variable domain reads SQTIHQWPATLVQPVGSPLSLECTVEGTSNPNLYWYRQAAGRGLQLLFYSVGIGQISSEVPQNLSASRPQDRQFILSSKKLLLSDSGFYLCAWSVLDNSGNTIYFGEGSWLTVV.

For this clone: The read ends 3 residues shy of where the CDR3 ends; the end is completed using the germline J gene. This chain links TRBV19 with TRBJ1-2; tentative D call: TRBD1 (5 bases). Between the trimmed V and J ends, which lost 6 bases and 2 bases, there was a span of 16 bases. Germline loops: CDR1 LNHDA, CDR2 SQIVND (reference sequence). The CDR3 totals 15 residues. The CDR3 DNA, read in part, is TGTGCCAGTAGACTTGGGTCTCCAGGGAACTATGGC. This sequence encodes CASRLGSPGNYG. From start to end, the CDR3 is CASRLGSPGNYGYTF.

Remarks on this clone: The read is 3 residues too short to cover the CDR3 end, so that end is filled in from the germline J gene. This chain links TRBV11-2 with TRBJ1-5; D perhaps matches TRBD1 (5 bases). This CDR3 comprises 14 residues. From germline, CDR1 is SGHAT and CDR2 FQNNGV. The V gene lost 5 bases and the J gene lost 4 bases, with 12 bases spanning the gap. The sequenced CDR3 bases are TGTGCCAGCAGCCTGGACATTGGGAATCAGCCC. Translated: CASSLDIGNQP. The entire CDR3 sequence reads CASSLDIGNQPQHF. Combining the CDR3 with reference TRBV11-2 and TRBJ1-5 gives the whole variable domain EAGVAQSPRYKIIEKRQSVAFWCNPISGHATLYWYQQILGQGPKLLIQFQNNGVVDDSQLPKDRFSAERLKGVDSTLKIQPAKLEDSAVYLCASSLDIGNQPQHFGDGTRLSIL.

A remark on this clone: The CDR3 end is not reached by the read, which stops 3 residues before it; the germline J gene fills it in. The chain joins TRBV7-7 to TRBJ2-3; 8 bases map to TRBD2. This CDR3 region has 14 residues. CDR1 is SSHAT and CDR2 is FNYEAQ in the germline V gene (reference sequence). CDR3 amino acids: CASAVASRGGTQYF. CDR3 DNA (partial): TGTGCTAGCGCTGTCGCTAGCCGGGGGGGGACG.

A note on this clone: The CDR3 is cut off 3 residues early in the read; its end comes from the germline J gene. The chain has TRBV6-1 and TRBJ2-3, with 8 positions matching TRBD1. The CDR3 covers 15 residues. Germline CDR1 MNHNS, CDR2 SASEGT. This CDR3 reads CASSEMGTGGLPQYF. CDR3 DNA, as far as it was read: TGTGCCAGCAGTGAAATGGGGACAGGAGGGCTGCCG.

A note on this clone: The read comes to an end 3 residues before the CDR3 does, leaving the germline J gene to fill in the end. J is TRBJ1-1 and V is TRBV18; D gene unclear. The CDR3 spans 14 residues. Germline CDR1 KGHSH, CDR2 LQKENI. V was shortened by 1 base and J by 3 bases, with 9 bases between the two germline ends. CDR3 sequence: CASSPRVRDTEAFF. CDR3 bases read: TGTGCCAGCTCACCACGGGTTAGGGACACTGAA.